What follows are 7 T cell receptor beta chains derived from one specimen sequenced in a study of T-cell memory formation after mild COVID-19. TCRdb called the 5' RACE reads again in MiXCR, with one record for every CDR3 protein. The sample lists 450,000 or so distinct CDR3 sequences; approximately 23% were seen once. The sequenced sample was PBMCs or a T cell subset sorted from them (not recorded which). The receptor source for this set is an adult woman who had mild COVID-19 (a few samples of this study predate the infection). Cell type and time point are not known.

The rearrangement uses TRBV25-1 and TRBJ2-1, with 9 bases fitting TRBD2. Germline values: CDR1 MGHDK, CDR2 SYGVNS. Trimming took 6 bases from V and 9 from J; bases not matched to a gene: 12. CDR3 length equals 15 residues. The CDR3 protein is CASSGVAGVVGEQFF. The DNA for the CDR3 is TGTGCCAGCAGCGGGGTAGCGGGAGTGGTCGGTGAGCAGTTCTTC.

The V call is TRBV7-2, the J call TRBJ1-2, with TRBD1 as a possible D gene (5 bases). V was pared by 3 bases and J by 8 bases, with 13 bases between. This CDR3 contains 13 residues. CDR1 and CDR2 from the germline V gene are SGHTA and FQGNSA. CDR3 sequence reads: CASSFGAGRGYTF. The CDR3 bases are TGTGCCAGCAGCTTTGGGGCAGGACGAGGCTACACCTTC. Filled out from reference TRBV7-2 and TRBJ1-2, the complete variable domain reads GAGVSQSPSNKVTEKGKDVELRCDPISGHTALYWYRQSLGQGLEFLIYFQGNSAPDKSGLPSDRFSAERTGGSVSTLTIQRTQQEDSAVYLCASSFGAGRGYTFGSGTRLTVV.

This chain's CDR3 is CASSLAAGVQNEQFF. DNA of the CDR3: TGTGCCAGCAGCTTAGCAGCGGGAGTTCAGAATGAGCAGTTCTTC. This sequence joins TRBV11-3 and TRBJ2-1; 8 bases are shared with TRBD2. Germline CDR1 is SGHNT and CDR2 is YENEEA. With V trimmed by 1 base and J by 7 bases, 6 bases remained unmatched. The CDR3 is 15 residues long.

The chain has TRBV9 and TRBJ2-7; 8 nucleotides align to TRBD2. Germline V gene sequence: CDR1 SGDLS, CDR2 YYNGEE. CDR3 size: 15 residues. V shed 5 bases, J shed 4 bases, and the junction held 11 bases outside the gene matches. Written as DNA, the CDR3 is TGTGCCAGCAGTCGAAGCGGGAGCGACCCTTACGAGCAGTACTTC. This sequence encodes CASSRSGSDPYEQYF.

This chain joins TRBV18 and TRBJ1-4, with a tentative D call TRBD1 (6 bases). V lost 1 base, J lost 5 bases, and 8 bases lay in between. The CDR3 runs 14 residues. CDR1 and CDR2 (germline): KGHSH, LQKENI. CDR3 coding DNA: TGTGCCAGCTCACCACGGACAGAAAATGAAAAACTGTTTTTT. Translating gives CASSPRTENEKLFF.

The CDR3 DNA follows: TGTGCCACCAGTGATACAAGAGGCTCTGGGGCCAACGTCCTGACTTTC. This codes for CATSDTRGSGANVLTF. The chain couples TRBV24-1 to TRBJ2-6; D remains ambiguous. Trimming stripped 3 bases from V and 0 bases from J, with 8 bases between. The germline V gene encodes CDR1 KGHDR and CDR2 SFDVKD. The CDR3 runs 16 residues.

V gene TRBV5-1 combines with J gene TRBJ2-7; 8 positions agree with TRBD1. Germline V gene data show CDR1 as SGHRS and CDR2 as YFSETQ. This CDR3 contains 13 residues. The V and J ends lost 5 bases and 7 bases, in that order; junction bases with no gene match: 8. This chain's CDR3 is CASRRTGLEEQYF. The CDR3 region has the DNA TGCGCCAGCAGGAGGACAGGGCTAGAGGAGCAGTACTTC.